This paragraph reports one T cell receptor (beta chain). Its antigen is currently not known. Base qualities are not provided; no much larger clone lies one nucleotide away. The trial excluded patients who had a history of autoimmune disease or who were on systemic immunosuppression. Peripheral blood for TCR sequencing was collected from all dose cohorts at baseline, on cycle 4 day 1, and on cycle 7 day 1. The samples were drawn from a first-in-human, open-label, multicenter phase I dose-escalation trial of ivuxolimab. Adults with locally advanced or metastatic melanoma, renal cell carcinoma, hepatocellular carcinoma or head and neck squamous cell carcinoma were enrolled in the trial. CD4+ and CD8+ T cells were sorted separately from peripheral blood before TCR sequencing. The CDR3 contains 13 residues, cysteine and phenylalanine counted. The sequence is cut down to CDR3 DNA, 39 bases in frame from base 1. V and J are truncated by 3 bases and 5 bases respectively, leaving an intervening sequence of 10 bases. For CDR1 and CDR2, the germline V gene lists SGHTA and FQGNSA.

To sequence the TCRbeta CDR3 region, genomic DNA was isolated from the sorted cells. The immunoSEQ Assay was used for sequencing of TCRbeta CDR3 regions. TCRdb took over this immuneACCESS table, retaining in-frame rearrangements with V and J assigned. Such tables are incomplete; in checked studies, under half of the missing clones stem from an unresolved V gene, and the remainder is unexplained. The sample table contains 100,000 to 150,000 clones; only one count was recorded for approximately 94% of them. The ten largest clonotypes hold 1% of the sample. The data were obtained in a study of OX40 agonist ivuxolimab in advanced cancers. Concerning the study at large: Ivuxolimab was an agonistic, fully human IgG2 monoclonal antibody directed against OX40 (CD134), a costimulatory receptor. Intravenous ivuxolimab was administered to patients every 2 weeks at six dose levels: 0.01, 0.1, 0.3, 1.5, 3 and 10 mg/kg. Of the approximately 50 dose-escalation patients, hepatocellular carcinoma was present in around 20, melanoma in some 15, renal cell carcinoma in 9 and head and neck cancer in 9. In the dose-escalation cohort, around four fifths of patients were male, and the mean age was roughly 60 years, with a range of 23 to 79. Prior anti-PD-1, anti-PD-L1 or anti-CTLA-4 therapy was permitted, and roughly two fifths of dose-escalation patients had received checkpoint inhibitors. Partial responses were achieved by three dose-escalation patients, of whom one had hepatocellular carcinoma and two had cutaneous melanoma. The point of sequencing TCRbeta in the periphery was to test whether ivuxolimab changed TCR sequence diversity and drove clonal T-cell expansion. The paper reports the monotherapy dose-escalation portion (N = 52 patients) of the phase I ivuxolimab trial.

What the authors observed across the whole study: Low levels of normalized T-cell clonal expansion were also seen in some patients who did not respond. The antigen specificity of the peripheral T cells that underwent clonal expansion was not determined. In partial responders in the 0.1-3.0 mg/kg groups, normalized peripheral clonal expansion was found to be among the lowest, especially among CD8+ T cells. At doses of 0.1 to 3.0 mg/kg, clonal expansion of both CD4+ and CD8+ T cells in blood was seen between baseline and week 6. After ivuxolimab, CD8+ T cells had more expanded clones than CD4+ T cells on average.

The sequence is built from TRBV7-2 and TRBJ1-2; TRBD1 is possibly the D segment (5 matching bases). The specimen comprised CD4+ or CD8+ T cells sorted from blood, sampled in a trial of the OX40 agonist ivuxolimab. The receptor's source is an adult with an advanced solid tumor such as melanoma, head and neck, liver or kidney cancer. The encoded CDR3 is CASSLWGEYGYTF. The DNA sequence is TGTGCCAGCAGCTTGTGGGGGGAGTATGGCTACACCTTC.